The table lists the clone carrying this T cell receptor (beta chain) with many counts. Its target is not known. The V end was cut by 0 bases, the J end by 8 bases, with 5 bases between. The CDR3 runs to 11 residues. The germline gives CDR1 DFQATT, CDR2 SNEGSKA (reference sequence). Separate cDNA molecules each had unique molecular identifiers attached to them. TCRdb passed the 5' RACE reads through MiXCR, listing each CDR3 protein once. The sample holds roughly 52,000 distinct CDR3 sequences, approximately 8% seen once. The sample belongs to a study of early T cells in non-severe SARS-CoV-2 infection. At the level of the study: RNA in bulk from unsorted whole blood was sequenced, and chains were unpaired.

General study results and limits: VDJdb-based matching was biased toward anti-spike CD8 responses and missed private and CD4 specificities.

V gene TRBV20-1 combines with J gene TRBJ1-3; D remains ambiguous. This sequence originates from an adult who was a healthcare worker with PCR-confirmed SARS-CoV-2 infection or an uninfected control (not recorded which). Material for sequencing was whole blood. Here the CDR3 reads CSAREGYTIYF. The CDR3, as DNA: TGCAGTGCTAGAGAGGGGTACACCATATATTTT.